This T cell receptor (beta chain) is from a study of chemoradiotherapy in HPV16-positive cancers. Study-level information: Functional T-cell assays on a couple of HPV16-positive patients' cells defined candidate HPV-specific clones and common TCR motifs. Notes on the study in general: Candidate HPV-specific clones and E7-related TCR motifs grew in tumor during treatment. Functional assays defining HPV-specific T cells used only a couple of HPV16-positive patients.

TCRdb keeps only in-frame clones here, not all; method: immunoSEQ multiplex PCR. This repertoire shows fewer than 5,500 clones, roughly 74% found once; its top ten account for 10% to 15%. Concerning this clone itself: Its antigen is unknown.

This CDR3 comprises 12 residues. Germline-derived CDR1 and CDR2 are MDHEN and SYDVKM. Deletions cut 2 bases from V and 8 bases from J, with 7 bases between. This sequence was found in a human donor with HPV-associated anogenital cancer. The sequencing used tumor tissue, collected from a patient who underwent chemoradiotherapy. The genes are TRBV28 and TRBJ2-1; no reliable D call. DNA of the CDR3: TGTGCCAGCAGTTTAAGGCGATATGAGCAGTTCTTC. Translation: CASSLRRYEQFF.